This T cell receptor (beta chain) was recorded in a study of T cell responses to AZD1222 COVID-19 vaccine. General study results and limits: Baseline seropositivity occurred in only a handful of AZD1222 recipients. Spike-specific TCR breadth and depth were elevated following two AZD1222 doses. Sampled repertoires all dated from after the peak T cell response.

Only in-frame clones appear in the TCRdb table, and some are missing; sequencing was by immunoSEQ multiplex PCR. The sample includes some 92,000 clones, approximately 91% of them seen just once. Germline V gives CDR1 SGHTA, CDR2 FQGNSA. With 9 bases clipped from V and 8 bases from J, the junction kept 21 bases outside the gene matches. The CDR3 is made up of 16 amino acids. In the case of this clone: As yet, its antigen is unknown.

Sequences were derived from peripheral blood, sampled on day 0 of AZD1222 vaccination. The clonotype comes from an adult in good health. The chain has TRBV7-2 and TRBJ1-2; 7 bases are shared with TRBD1. This CDR3 reads CASRRRDSGHFGGYTF. As DNA, the CDR3 is TGTGCCAGTCGGCGCCGGGACAGCGGACACTTCGGGGGCTACACCTTC.